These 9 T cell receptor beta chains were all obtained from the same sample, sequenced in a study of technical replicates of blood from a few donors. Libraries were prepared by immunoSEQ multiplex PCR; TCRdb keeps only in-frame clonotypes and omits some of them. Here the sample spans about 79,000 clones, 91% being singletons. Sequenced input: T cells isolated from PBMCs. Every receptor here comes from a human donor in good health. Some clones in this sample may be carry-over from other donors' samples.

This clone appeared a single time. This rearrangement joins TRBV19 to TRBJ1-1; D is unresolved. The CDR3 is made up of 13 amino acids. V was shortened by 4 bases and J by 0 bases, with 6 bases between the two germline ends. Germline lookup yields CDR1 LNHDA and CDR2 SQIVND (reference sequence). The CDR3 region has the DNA TGTGCCAGTAGTAAAATCATGAACACTGAAGCTTTCTTT. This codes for CASSKIMNTEAFF.

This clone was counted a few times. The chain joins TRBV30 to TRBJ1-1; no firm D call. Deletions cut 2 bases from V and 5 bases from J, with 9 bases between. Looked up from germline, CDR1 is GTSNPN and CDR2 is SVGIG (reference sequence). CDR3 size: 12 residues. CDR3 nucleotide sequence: TGTGCCTGGAGTCGCCGCGAAACTGAAGCTTTCTTT. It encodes CAWSRRETEAFF.

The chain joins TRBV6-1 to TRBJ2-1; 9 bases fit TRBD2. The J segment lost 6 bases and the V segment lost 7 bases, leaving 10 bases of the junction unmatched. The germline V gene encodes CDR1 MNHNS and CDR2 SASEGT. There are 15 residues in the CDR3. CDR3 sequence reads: CASNPGLALSNEQFF. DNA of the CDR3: TGTGCCAGCAATCCGGGACTAGCCCTTAGCAATGAGCAGTTCTTC.

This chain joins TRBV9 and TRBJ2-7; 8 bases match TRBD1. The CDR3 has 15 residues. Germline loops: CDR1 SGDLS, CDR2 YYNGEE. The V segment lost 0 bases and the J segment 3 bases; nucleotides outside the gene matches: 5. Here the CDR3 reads CASSVGGQAYYEQYF. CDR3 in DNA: TGTGCCAGCAGCGTAGGGGGACAGGCCTACTACGAGCAGTACTTC.

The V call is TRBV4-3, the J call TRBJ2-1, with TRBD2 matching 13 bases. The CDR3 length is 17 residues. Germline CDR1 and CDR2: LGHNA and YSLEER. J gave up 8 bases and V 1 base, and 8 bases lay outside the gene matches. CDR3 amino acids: CASSQVPRTSGSHEQFF. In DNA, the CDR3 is TGCGCCAGCAGCCAAGTTCCTCGGACTAGCGGGAGCCATGAGCAGTTCTTC.

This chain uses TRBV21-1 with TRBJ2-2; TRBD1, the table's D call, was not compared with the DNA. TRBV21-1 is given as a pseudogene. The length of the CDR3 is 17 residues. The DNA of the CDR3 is TGTGCCAGCAGCCCATATGGACAGGGGGCCCAAGCGGGGGAGCTGTTTTTT. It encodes CASSPYGQGAQAGELFF.

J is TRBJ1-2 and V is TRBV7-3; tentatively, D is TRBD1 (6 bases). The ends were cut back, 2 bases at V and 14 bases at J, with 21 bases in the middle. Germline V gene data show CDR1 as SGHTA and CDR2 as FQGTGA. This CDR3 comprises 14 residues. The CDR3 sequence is CASSLAGGGGMWTF. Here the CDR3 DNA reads TGTGCCAGCAGCTTAGCCGGGGGAGGGGGAATGTGGACCTTC.

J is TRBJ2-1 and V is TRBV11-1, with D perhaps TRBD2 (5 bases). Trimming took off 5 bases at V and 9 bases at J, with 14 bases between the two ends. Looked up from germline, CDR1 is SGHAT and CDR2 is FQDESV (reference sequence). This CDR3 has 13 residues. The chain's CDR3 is CASSPRSGSEQFF. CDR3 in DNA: TGTGCCAGCAGCCCGAGGTCGGGGAGTGAGCAGTTCTTC.

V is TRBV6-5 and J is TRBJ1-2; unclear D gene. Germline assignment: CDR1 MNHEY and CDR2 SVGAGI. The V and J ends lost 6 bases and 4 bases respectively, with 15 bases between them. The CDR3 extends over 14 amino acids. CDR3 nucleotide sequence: TGTGCCAGCAGGATTAACGCCCGGGGCTATGGCTACACCTTC. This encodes CASRINARGYGYTF.